The rows below give T cell receptor beta chains drawn from one sample of a study of blood T cell repertoires in COVID-19. Sequencing used immunoSEQ multiplex PCR; TCRdb keeps in-frame clones, though not all of them. The sample has tens of thousands of clones, just over 85% seen once. Specimen: peripheral blood. The receptor source for this set is a woman older than 75 with active or convalescent COVID-19. CDR3s include the opening cysteine and the closing phenylalanine or tryptophan. The order of the fields is CDR3 protein, CDR3 DNA, clone size, V gene, D gene, J gene. A D gene is named only where the DNA matches it firmly. The size field is filled for only some rows; it gives once, few, many or a size class.

CASSDGDSQRSYEQYF,TGTGCCAGCAGTGATGGGGACTCACAGCGCTCCTACGAGCAGTACTTC,-,TRBV6-1,-,TRBJ2-7
CASSAHPGNTEAFF,TGTGCCAGCAGTGCCCACCCCGGGAACACTGAAGCTTTCTTT,-,TRBV6-2/TRBV6-3,-,TRBJ1-1
CASSRQGVVTETQYF,TGTGCCAGTAGTAGGCAGGGGGTAGTTACGGAGACCCAGTACTTC,-,TRBV19,TRBD1,TRBJ2-5
CASSLRRLGTDTQYF,TGCGCCAGCAGCTTGCGGCGGTTGGGCACAGATACGCAGTATTTT,-,TRBV5-1,-,TRBJ2-3
CASEGYYEQYF,TGTGCCAGTGAGGGTTACTACGAGCAGTACTTC,-,TRBV6-5,-,TRBJ2-7
CASSHTSYEQYF,TGTGCCAGCAGTCATACAAGCTACGAGCAGTACTTC,few,TRBV6-6,-,TRBJ2-7
CASSLATGGAYQETQYF,TGTGCCAGCAGCTTAGCTACGGGCGGGGCGTACCAAGAGACCCAGTACTTC,-,TRBV7-9,-,TRBJ2-5
CASKAGRASGNTIYF,TGTGCCAGTAAGGCGGGGAGGGCTTCTGGAAACACCATATATTTT,-,TRBV19,-,TRBJ1-3
CASSPAGMNTEAFF,TGTGCCAGCAGTCCAGCAGGGATGAACACTGAAGCTTTCTTT,-,TRBV6-2/TRBV6-3,-,TRBJ1-1
CASSAGLSTDTQYF,TGTGCCAGCAGCGCCGGACTGAGCACAGATACGCAGTATTTT,-,TRBV5-4,-,TRBJ2-3
CASSYWGPGNQPQHF,TGTGCCAGCAGTTATTGGGGGCCAGGAAATCAGCCCCAGCATTTT,-,TRBV6-2/TRBV6-3,-,TRBJ1-5
CASSYPGTGERRNQPQHF,TGTGCCAGCAGTTACCCCGGGACAGGGGAAAGACGCAATCAGCCCCAGCATTTT,-,TRBV6-2/TRBV6-3,TRBD1,TRBJ1-5
CASSLAGGAYNEQFF,TGTGCCAGCAGCTTAGCAGGGGGCGCGTACAATGAGCAGTTCTTC,-,TRBV11-2,TRBD1,TRBJ2-1
CASSPDSLYGYTF,TGTGCCAGCTCACCGGACAGCTTGTATGGCTACACCTTC,-,TRBV18,-,TRBJ1-2
CASSLASTSSGNTIYF,TGTGCCAGCAGCTTAGCGTCGACATCTTCTGGAAACACCATATATTTT,-,TRBV7-2,-,TRBJ1-3
CASSFAGGQETQYF,TGTGCCAGCAGCTTCGCGGGGGGTCAAGAGACCCAGTACTTC,once,TRBV7-3,TRBD2,TRBJ2-5
CASSLSGAGRNSPLHF,TGTGCCAGCAGCTTGAGTGGGGCGGGGCGTAATTCACCCCTCCACTTT,once,TRBV5-6,-,TRBJ1-6
CASSESTSGGQETQYF,TGCGCCAGCAGTGAGTCCACCAGCGGGGGACAAGAGACCCAGTACTTC,few,TRBV10-1,TRBD2,TRBJ2-5
CASSREGRHSGNTIYF,TGTGCCAGTAGTAGGGAGGGACGGCACTCTGGAAACACCATATATTTT,once,TRBV19,-,TRBJ1-3
CASSLRSIGQNHGYTF,TGTGCCAGCAGCTTAAGGTCAATAGGACAGAACCACGGCTACACCTTC,-,TRBV7-2,-,TRBJ1-2
CASSTPIGQGGHNSPLHF,TGTGCCAGCAGCACCCCCATTGGACAGGGGGGACATAATTCACCCCTCCACTTT,once,TRBV9,TRBD1,TRBJ1-6
CSVTGTGVTGELFF,TGCAGCGTAACCGGGACAGGGGTCACCGGGGAGCTGTTTTTT,-,TRBV29-1,TRBD1,TRBJ2-2